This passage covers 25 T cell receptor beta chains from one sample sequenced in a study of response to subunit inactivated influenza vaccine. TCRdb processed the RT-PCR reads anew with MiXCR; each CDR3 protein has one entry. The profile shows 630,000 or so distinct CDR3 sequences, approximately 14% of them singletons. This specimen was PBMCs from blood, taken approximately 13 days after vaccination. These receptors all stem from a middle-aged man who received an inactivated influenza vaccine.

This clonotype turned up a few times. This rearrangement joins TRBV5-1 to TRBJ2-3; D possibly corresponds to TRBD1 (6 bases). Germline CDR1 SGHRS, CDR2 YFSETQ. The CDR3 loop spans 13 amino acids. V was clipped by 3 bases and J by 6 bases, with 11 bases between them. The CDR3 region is CASSYPGEDTQYF. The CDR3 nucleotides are TGCGCCAGCAGCTATCCAGGGGAGGATACGCAGTATTTT.

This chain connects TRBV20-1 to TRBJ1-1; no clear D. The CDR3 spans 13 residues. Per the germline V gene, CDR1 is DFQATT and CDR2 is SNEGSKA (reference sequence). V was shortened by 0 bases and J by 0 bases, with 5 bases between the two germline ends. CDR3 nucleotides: TGCAGTGCTAGAGACAGGTTGAACACTGAAGCTTTCTTT. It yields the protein CSARDRLNTEAFF.

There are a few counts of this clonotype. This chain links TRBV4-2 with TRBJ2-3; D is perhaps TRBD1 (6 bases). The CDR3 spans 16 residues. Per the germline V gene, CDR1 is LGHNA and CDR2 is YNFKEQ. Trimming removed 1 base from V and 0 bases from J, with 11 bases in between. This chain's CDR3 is CASSQATGMSTDTQYF. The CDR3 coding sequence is TGTGCCAGCAGCCAAGCAACAGGGATGAGCACAGATACGCAGTATTTT.

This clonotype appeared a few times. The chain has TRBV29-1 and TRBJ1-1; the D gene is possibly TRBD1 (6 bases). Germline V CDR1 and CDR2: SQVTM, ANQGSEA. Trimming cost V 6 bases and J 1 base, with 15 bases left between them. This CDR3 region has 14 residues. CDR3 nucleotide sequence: TGCAGCGTGCAGGGGAGACAGCCGAACACTGAAGCTTTCTTT. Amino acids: CSVQGRQPNTEAFF. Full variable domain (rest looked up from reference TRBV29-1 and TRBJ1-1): SAVISQKPSRDICQRGTSLTIQCQVDSQVTMMFWYRQQPGQSLTLIATANQGSEATYESGFVIDKFPISRPNLTFSTLTVSNMSPEDSSIYLCSVQGRQPNTEAFFGQGTRLTVV.

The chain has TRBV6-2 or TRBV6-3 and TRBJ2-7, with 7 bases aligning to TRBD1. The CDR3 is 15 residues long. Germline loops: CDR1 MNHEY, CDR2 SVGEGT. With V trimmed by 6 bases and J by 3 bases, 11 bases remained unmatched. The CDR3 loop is CASRFLGTVGYEQYF. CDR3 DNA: TGTGCCAGCAGATTCCTCGGGACAGTCGGCTACGAGCAGTACTTC.

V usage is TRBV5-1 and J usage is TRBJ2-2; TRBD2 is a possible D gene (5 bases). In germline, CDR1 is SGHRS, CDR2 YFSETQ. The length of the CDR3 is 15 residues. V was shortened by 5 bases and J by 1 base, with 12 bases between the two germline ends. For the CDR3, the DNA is TGCGCCAGCAGAAGCGGTCAGTTGAACACCGGGGAGCTGTTTTTT. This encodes CASRSGQLNTGELFF.

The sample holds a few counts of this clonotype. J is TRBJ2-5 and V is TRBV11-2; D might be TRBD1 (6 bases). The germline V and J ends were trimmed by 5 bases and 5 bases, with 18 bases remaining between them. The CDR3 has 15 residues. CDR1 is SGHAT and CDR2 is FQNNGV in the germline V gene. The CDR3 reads CASSPWDTGLETQYF. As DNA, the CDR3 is TGTGCCAGCAGCCCCTGGGATACAGGGCTTGAGACCCAGTACTTC.

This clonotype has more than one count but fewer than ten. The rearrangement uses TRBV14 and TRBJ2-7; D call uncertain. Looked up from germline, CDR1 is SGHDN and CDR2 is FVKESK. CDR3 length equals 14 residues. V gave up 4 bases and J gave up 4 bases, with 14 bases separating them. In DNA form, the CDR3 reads TGTGCCAGCAGCCCAACAATGGGTTTTTACGAGCAGTACTTC. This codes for CASSPTMGFYEQYF.

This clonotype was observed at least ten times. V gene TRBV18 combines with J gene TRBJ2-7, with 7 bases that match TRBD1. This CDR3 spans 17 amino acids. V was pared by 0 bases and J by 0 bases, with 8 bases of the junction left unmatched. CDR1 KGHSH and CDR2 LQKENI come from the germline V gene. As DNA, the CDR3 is TGTGCCAGCTCACCACCGCCGGCAACAGGGGCCTCCTACGAGCAGTACTTC. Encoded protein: CASSPPPATGASYEQYF.

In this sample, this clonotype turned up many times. In nucleotides, the CDR3 is TGTGCCACCAGCAGAGAACCCGGACGGACGAACACTGAAGCTTTCTTT. Translating gives CATSREPGRTNTEAFF. The chain joins TRBV15 to TRBJ1-1; D gene ambiguous. Per germline, CDR1 LNHNV and CDR2 YYDKDF (reference sequence). The CDR3 is 16 amino acids. Trimming cost V 0 bases and J 1 base, with 12 bases left between them.

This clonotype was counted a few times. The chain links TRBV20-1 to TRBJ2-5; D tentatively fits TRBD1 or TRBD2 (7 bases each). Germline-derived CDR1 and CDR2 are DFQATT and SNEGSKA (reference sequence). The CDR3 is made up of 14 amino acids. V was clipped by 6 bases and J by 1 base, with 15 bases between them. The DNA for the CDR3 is TGCAGTGCAGGGGGGGACAGTTCCCAAGAGACCCAGTACTTC. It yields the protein CSAGGDSSQETQYF.

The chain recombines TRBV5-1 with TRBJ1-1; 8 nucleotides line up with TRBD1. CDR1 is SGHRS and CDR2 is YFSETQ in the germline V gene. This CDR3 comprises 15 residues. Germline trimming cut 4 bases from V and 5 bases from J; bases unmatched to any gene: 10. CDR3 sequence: CASSPGTGLVTEAFF. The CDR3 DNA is TGCGCCAGCAGCCCCGGGACAGGCCTTGTGACTGAAGCTTTCTTT.

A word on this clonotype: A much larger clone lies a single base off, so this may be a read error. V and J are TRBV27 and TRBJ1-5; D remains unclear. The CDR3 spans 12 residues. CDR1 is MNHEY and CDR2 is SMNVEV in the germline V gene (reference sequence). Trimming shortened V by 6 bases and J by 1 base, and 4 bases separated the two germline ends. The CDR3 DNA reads TGTGCCAGCAGGGAAAGCAATCAGCCCCAGCATTTT. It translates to CASRESNQPQHF.

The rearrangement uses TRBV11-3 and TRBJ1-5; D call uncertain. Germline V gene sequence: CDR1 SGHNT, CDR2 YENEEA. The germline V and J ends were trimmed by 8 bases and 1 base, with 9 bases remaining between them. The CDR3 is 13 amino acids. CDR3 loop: CASWERSNQPQHF. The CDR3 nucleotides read TGTGCCAGCTGGGAAAGGAGCAATCAGCCCCAGCATTTT.

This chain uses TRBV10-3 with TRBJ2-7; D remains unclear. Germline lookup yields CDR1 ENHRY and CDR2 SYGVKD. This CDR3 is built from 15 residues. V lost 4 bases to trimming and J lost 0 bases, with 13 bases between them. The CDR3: CAISGAHVSSYEQYF. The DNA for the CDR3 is TGTGCCATCAGTGGGGCACACGTCAGCTCCTACGAGCAGTACTTC.

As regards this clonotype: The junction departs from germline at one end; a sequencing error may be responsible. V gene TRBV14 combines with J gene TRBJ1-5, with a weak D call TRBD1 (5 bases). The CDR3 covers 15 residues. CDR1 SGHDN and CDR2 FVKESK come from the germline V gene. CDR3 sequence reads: CASSPRRTHRLHRYF. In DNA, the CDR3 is TGTGCCAGCAGCCCCCGCAGAACGCACCGCTTACACAGGTATTTT.

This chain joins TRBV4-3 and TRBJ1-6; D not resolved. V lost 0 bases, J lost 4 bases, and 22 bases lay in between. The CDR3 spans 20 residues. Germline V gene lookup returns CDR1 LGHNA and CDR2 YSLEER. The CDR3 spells CASSQELRWVEGLYNSPLHF. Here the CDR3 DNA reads TGCGCCAGCAGCCAAGAATTACGCTGGGTAGAGGGCCTGTATAATTCACCCCTCCACTTT.

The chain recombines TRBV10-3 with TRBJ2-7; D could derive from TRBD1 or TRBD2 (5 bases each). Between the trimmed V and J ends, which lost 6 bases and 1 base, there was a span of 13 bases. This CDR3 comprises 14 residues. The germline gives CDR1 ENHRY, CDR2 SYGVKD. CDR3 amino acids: CAIRTGTRSYEQYF. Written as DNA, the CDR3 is TGTGCCATCAGGACCGGGACGCGATCCTACGAGCAGTACTTC.

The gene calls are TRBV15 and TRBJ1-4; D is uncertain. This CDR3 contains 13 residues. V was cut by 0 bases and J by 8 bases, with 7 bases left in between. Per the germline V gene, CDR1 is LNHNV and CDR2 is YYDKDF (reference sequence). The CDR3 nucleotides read TGTGCCACCAGCAGAGATAGGAGAGAAAAACTGTTTTTT. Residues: CATSRDRREKLFF.

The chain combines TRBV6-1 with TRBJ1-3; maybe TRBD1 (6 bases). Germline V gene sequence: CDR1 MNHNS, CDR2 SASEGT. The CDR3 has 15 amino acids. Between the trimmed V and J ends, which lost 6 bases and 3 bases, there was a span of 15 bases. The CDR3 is CASSKGQQGGNTIYF. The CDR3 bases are TGTGCCAGCAGCAAAGGACAGCAGGGTGGAAACACCATATATTTT.

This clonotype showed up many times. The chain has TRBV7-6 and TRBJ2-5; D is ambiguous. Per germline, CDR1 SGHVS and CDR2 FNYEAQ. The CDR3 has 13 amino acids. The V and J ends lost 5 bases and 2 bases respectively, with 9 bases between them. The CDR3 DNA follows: TGTGCCAGCAGCCTCGACAAGCAAGAGACCCAGTACTTC. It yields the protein CASSLDKQETQYF.

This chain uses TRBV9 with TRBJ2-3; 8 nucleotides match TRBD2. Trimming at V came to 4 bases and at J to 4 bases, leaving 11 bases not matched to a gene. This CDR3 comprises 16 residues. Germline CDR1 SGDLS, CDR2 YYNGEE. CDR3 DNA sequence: TGTGCCAGCAGCAGCACGGGGGCGGGGGGTGCAGATACGCAGTATTTT. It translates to CASSSTGAGGADTQYF.

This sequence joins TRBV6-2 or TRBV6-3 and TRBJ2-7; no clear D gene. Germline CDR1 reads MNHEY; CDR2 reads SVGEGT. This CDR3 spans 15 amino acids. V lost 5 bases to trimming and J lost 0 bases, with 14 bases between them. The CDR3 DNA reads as TGTGCCAGCAGTCAAAGACACCTTTCCTCCTACGAGCAGTACTTC. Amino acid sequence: CASSQRHLSSYEQYF.

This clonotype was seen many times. DNA of the CDR3: TGCGCCAGCAGGGCACTAGCGGGAGTAGCTGCCGGGGAGCTGTTTTTT. Translated: CASRALAGVAAGELFF. The rearrangement links TRBV4-3 to TRBJ2-2, with 11 nucleotides matching TRBD2. The ends lost 6 bases at V and 6 bases at J; junction bases unmatched: 9. Germline V gene sequence: CDR1 LGHNA, CDR2 YSLEER. CDR3 length: 16 amino acids.

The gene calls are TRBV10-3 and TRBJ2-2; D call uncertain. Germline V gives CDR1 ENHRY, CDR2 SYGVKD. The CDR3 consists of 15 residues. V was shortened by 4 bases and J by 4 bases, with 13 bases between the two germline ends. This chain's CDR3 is CAISASTRGTGELFF. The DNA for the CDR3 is TGTGCCATCAGTGCTAGTACCAGAGGCACCGGGGAGCTGTTTTTT.